The 21 T cell receptor beta chains reported below all come from one sample, sequenced in a study of beta chain features in type 1 diabetes. Overall study results and limits: Significant though moderate, a shortening of TCRB CDR3s appeared in all four CD4+ subsets of Type 1 diabetes patients.

These TCRs are of unknown antigen specificity. cDNA synthesis used the whole RNA isolate, giving expressed TCRB sequences. TCRdb's copy holds only in-frame clones and misses some; the assay was immunoSEQ multiplex PCR. The sample carries roughly 400,000 clones, 9.5% to 10% recorded once. The sequenced sample consisted of central memory CD4+ T cells from blood. The receptors were sampled from a man aged 25 to 40 with type 1 diabetes.

This chain joins TRBV5-1 and TRBJ2-5; 9 bases agree with TRBD2. The CDR3 length is 16 residues. Germline lookup yields CDR1 SGHRS and CDR2 YFSETQ. J gave up 4 bases and V 3 bases, and 10 bases lay outside the gene matches. This CDR3 reads CASSSGIGLALETQYF. The DNA of the CDR3 is TGCGCCAGCAGCTCCGGTATCGGACTAGCGTTAGAGACCCAGTACTTC.

The V and J genes are TRBV4-2 and TRBJ2-3; TRBD1 agrees at 10 bases. Unmatched junction bases numbered 6, after V lost 1 base and J lost 5 bases. The CDR3 contains 16 residues. Germline V gives CDR1 LGHNA, CDR2 YNFKEQ. The DNA of the CDR3 is TGTGCCAGCAGCCAAGGGGCGACAGGGGGCGGAGATACGCAGTATTTT. Amino acids: CASSQGATGGGDTQYF.

This sequence joins TRBV4-2 and TRBJ1-2; D remains unclear. Germline V lookup: CDR1 LGHNA, CDR2 YNFKEQ. V gave up 5 bases and J gave up 0 bases, with 10 bases separating them. This CDR3 is built from 14 residues. The CDR3 DNA sequence: TGTGCCAGCAGCTTGGGCGGATCTAACTATGGCTACACCTTC. This translates into CASSLGGSNYGYTF.

This clone has a handful of counts. This sample also contains other DNA sequences that code for the same CDR3. The chain couples TRBV28 to TRBJ1-5, with D possibly TRBD1 on 5 matching bases. Germline V gives CDR1 MDHEN, CDR2 SYDVKM. This CDR3 region has 12 residues. Trimming removed 11 bases at V and 1 base at J, with 9 bases between. The CDR3 DNA follows: TGTGCCTCTCGGGGCAGCAATCAGCCCCAGCATTTT. Encoded protein: CASRGSNQPQHF.

This clone has only one observation. This sequence joins TRBV6-1 and TRBJ2-1, with TRBD1 identical over 8 bases. After removal of 5 bases from V and 14 bases from J, the junction contained 8 bases not matched to a gene. This CDR3 contains 12 residues. Germline V gives CDR1 MNHNS, CDR2 SASEGT. As DNA, the CDR3 is TGTGCCAGCAGTATTTCGACAGGGGAAGAGTTCTTC. Translating it yields CASSISTGEEFF.

The genes are TRBV6-1 and TRBJ1-1; tentatively, D is TRBD1 (5 bases). Germline loops: CDR1 MNHNS, CDR2 SASEGT. V shed 6 bases and J shed 4 bases, with 15 bases lying between them. The CDR3 is 14 amino acids. The CDR3 loop reads CASSLAGGTTEAFF. CDR3 DNA sequence: TGTGCCAGCAGCCTTGCCGGGGGGACCACTGAAGCTTTCTTT.

The chain employs TRBV28 and TRBJ2-7; D is unclear. Germline CDR1 reads MDHEN; CDR2 reads SYDVKM. Trimming cost V 5 bases and J 2 bases, with 7 bases left between them. The CDR3 contains 12 residues. CDR3 nucleotides: TGTGCCAGCAGTGGCGGTGCCTACGAGCAGTACTTC. Translated: CASSGGAYEQYF.

V usage is TRBV5-1 and J usage is TRBJ1-5; D gene uncertain. The CDR3 consists of 13 residues. Trimming took 0 bases from V and 10 from J, leaving 11 bases between them. Germline-derived CDR1 and CDR2 are SGHRS and YFSETQ. The CDR3 sequence: CASSLDSTNPQHF. The DNA for the CDR3 is TGCGCCAGCAGCTTGGACAGCACGAACCCCCAGCATTTT.

The chain joins TRBV6-6 to TRBJ2-5; 15 bases are a match to TRBD2. The assigned J gene may be wrong: the sequence end matches TRBJ2-7 better. There are 16 residues in the CDR3. In germline, CDR1 is MNHNY, CDR2 SVGAGI (reference sequence). CDR3 in DNA: TGTGCCAGCAGTAACGTGGGACTAGCGGGAGGCTACGAGCAGTACTTC. Translation: CASSNVGLAGGYEQYF.

This clone was picked up many times. The chain recombines TRBV2 with TRBJ2-1; D is perhaps TRBD2 (6 bases). This CDR3 has 14 residues. The germline V gene encodes CDR1 SNHLY and CDR2 FYNNEI. Trimming cost V 10 bases and J 0 bases, with 13 bases left between them. DNA of the CDR3: TGTGCCATTCAGCGGGCGGCCTCCTACAATGAGCAGTTCTTC. Amino acid sequence: CAIQRAASYNEQFF.

There are many counts of this clone. The chain carries TRBV15 and TRBJ1-5; D perhaps matches TRBD1 (5 bases). Germline loops: CDR1 LNHNV, CDR2 YYDKDF (reference sequence). The CDR3 loop spans 14 amino acids. The V end was cut by 4 bases, the J end by 3 bases, with 10 bases between. The DNA for the CDR3 is TGTGCCACCAGCACTGGGGGTCTCAATCAGCCCCAGCATTTT. Protein sequence: CATSTGGLNQPQHF.

This clone was observed many times. In nucleotides, the CDR3 is TGTGCCACCAGCAGAGAGGGAGGCCAAGAGACCCAGTACTTC. Protein sequence: CATSREGGQETQYF. V and J are TRBV15 and TRBJ2-5, with a possible D match to TRBD2 (6 bases). This CDR3 is built from 14 residues. Trimming removed 0 bases from V and 1 base from J, with 6 bases in between. CDR1 is LNHNV and CDR2 is YYDKDF in the germline V gene (reference sequence). The full variable domain, in which reference TRBV15 and TRBJ2-5 provide the parts outside the CDR3, is DAMVIQNPRYQVTQFGKPVTLSCSQTLNHNVMYWYQQKSSQAPKLLFHYYDKDFNNEADTPDNFQSRRPNTSFCFLDIRSPGLGDTAMYLCATSREGGQETQYFGPGTRLLVL.

The sample holds a few counts of this clone. This chain connects TRBV11-2 to TRBJ2-2; D possibly corresponds to TRBD1 (6 bases). The germline gives CDR1 SGHAT, CDR2 FQNNGV. V was cut by 1 base and J by 1 base, with 10 bases left in between. The CDR3 is made up of 16 amino acids. CDR3 region: CASSLVAGVNTGELFF. CDR3 DNA: TGTGCCAGCAGCTTAGTAGCAGGGGTGAACACCGGGGAGCTGTTTTTT.

This clone was counted at least ten times. The CDR3 loop is CASSLSGGGLIVPDEQFF. Written as DNA, the CDR3 is TGTGCCAGCAGTTTATCGGGAGGGGGCCTAATTGTACCGGATGAGCAGTTCTTC. The rearrangement uses TRBV27 and TRBJ2-1, with D possibly called TRBD1 or TRBD2 (7 bases each). CDR1 is MNHEY, CDR2 SMNVEV, per germline (reference sequence). This CDR3 spans 18 amino acids. Deletions cut 0 bases from V and 8 bases from J, with 23 bases between.

This clone was counted at least ten times. This chain connects TRBV7-2 to TRBJ2-5, with a possible D match to TRBD2 (6 bases). The germline V gene has CDR1 SGHTA and CDR2 FQGNSA. Between the trimmed V and J ends, which lost 6 bases and 4 bases, there was a span of 12 bases. The CDR3 totals 13 residues. The DNA for the CDR3 is TGTGCCAGCAGTGGAGCGGGTTTAGAGACCCAGTACTTC. This sequence encodes CASSGAGLETQYF.

This clone has a handful of counts. The chain carries TRBV2 and TRBJ2-1; possibly TRBD2 for D (6 bases). V was clipped by 6 bases and J by 10 bases, with 19 bases between them. The CDR3 length is 14 residues. Germline V lookup: CDR1 SNHLY, CDR2 FYNNEI. The CDR3 protein is CASRAAGANSEQFF. DNA of the CDR3: TGTGCCAGCAGGGCAGCGGGTGCAAACTCAGAGCAGTTCTTC.

This clone has a handful of counts. The genes are TRBV28 and TRBJ2-1; perhaps TRBD2 as D (5 bases). The germline V gene has CDR1 MDHEN and CDR2 SYDVKM. V lost 7 bases and J 0 bases, leaving 16 bases between the germline ends. CDR3 size: 16 residues. The CDR3 here is CASISNLGSSYNEQFF. The CDR3, as DNA: TGTGCCAGCATCTCGAATCTAGGGAGCTCCTACAATGAGCAGTTCTTC. Full variable domain (rest looked up from reference TRBV28 and TRBJ2-1): DVKVTQSSRYLVKRTGEKVFLECVQDMDHENMFWYRQDPGLGLRLIYFSYDVKMKEKGDIPEGYSVSREKKERFSLILESASTNQTSMYLCASISNLGSSYNEQFFGPGTRLTVL.

Notes on this clone: Since no conserved phenylalanine or tryptophan closes the CDR3, a read error is the likely cause. The rearrangement uses TRBV7-3 and TRBJ1-1, with D perhaps TRBD1 (6 bases). The germline gives CDR1 SGHTA, CDR2 FQGTGA. There are 15 residues in the CDR3. Trimming removed 1 base at V and 1 base at J, with 10 bases between. As DNA, the CDR3 is TGTGCCAGCAGCTTAAGGCCACAGGGGAACACTGAAGCTTTCTCT. It codes for CASSLRPQGNTEAFS.

In its sample, this clone was seen a few times. V and J are TRBV5-1 and TRBJ1-1; D is undetermined. Deletions cut 4 bases from V and 6 bases from J, with 13 bases between. Germline CDR1 is SGHRS and CDR2 is YFSETQ. There are 13 residues in the CDR3. The CDR3 DNA reads as TGCGCCAGCAGCCCAAATCGGAAGCCTGAAGCTTTCTTT. This gives the protein CASSPNRKPEAFF.

The chain couples TRBV7-7 to TRBJ2-1; 10 nucleotides line up with TRBD2. The CDR3 has 13 amino acids. The junction had 4 bases not matched to a gene; V was cut back by 8 bases and J by 6 bases. Per the germline V gene, CDR1 is SSHAT and CDR2 is FNYEAQ (reference sequence). The CDR3 loop reads CASGTSVGNEQFF. As DNA, the CDR3 is TGTGCCAGCGGGACTAGCGTAGGCAATGAGCAGTTCTTC. The variable domain in full, with the rest retrieved from reference TRBV7-7 and TRBJ2-1, is GAGVSQSPRYKVTKRGQDVTLRCDPISSHATLYWYQQALGQGPEFLTYFNYEAQPDKSGLPSDRFSAERPEGSISTLTIQRTEQRDSAMYRCASGTSVGNEQFFGPGTRLTVL.

The gene calls are TRBV21-1 and TRBJ2-7; the table's D call, TRBD1, was not checked against the DNA. TRBV21-1 is deemed a pseudogene. CDR3 size: 15 residues. DNA for the CDR3: TGTGCCAGCAGCAAAGTGGGGGCGGAAGGGTACGAGCAGTACTTC. Amino acid sequence: CASSKVGAEGYEQYF.